The 28 T cell receptor beta chains reported below all come from one sample, sequenced in a study of T-cell reconstitution after alpha-beta-depleted transplantation in children. Preparing the TCRbeta library involved the use of unique molecular identifiers. TCRdb re-called the PCR reads with MiXCR, one entry per CDR3 protein. The table records 55,000 to 85,000 distinct CDR3 sequences, roughly a tenth of them present only once. The sequences come from PBMCs, collected before TCRalphabeta/CD19-depleted stem cell transplant. All receptors come from a boy younger than 18 with acute myeloid leukemia, due to receive a stem cell transplant.

The table lists this clonotype with many counts. V usage is TRBV5-1 and J usage is TRBJ2-2; D could derive from TRBD1 or TRBD2 (5 bases each). V was pared by 6 bases and J by 3 bases, with 15 bases between. The CDR3 totals 15 residues. Germline V gives CDR1 SGHRS, CDR2 YFSETQ. CDR3 loop: CASTRAGADTGELFF. CDR3 DNA: TGCGCCAGCACCCGAGCCGGGGCGGACACCGGGGAGCTGTTTTTT.

This clonotype was seen at least ten times. V and J are TRBV29-1 and TRBJ1-5, with D hard to call. The germline V and J ends were trimmed by 8 bases and 0 bases, with 14 bases remaining between them. Germline V lookup: CDR1 SQVTM, CDR2 ANQGSEA. This CDR3 spans 14 amino acids. This chain's CDR3 is CSSGLDYSNQPQHF. The CDR3 nucleotides read TGCAGCTCCGGTCTCGATTATAGCAATCAGCCCCAGCATTTT. Using reference TRBV29-1 and TRBJ1-5 for the parts outside the CDR3, the full variable domain is SAVISQKPSRDICQRGTSLTIQCQVDSQVTMMFWYRQQPGQSLTLIATANQGSEATYESGFVIDKFPISRPNLTFSTLTVSNMSPEDSSIYLCSSGLDYSNQPQHFGDGTRLSIL.

This clonotype was observed at least ten times. The chain is built from TRBV24-1 and TRBJ2-7; 9 bases match TRBD1. This CDR3 spans 17 amino acids. CDR1 KGHDR and CDR2 SFDVKD come from the germline V gene. With V trimmed by 10 bases and J by 0 bases, 15 bases remained unmatched. In DNA form, the CDR3 reads TGTGCCACTTTTCGGGACAGGGCCGTGTTCCCCTCCTACGAGCAGTACTTC. Protein product: CATFRDRAVFPSYEQYF.

This clonotype was detected ten times or more. V usage is TRBV20-1 and J usage is TRBJ2-3, with D possibly matching TRBD2 (5 bases). Germline loops: CDR1 DFQATT, CDR2 SNEGSKA (reference sequence). This CDR3 is 14 amino acids long. Trimming left V 3 bases short and J 0 bases short, with 10 bases between. CDR3 sequence (DNA): TGCAGTGCTAGTTACGGGATCAGCACAGATACGCAGTATTTT. It translates to CSASYGISTDTQYF.

In its sample, this clonotype was seen many times. The chain combines TRBV20-1 with TRBJ2-7; 10 bases agree with TRBD1. Trimming cost V 4 bases and J 2 bases; bases outside gene matches: 8. This CDR3 region has 15 residues. Germline V gives CDR1 DFQATT, CDR2 SNEGSKA (reference sequence). Here the CDR3 reads CSAIQPGQGPYEQYV. CDR3 nucleotides: TGCAGTGCTATTCAACCGGGACAGGGGCCCTACGAGCAGTACGTC.

This clonotype was observed at least ten times. The chain couples TRBV20-1 to TRBJ1-1, with D possibly being TRBD1 (6 bases). Trimming shortened V by 5 bases and J by 7 bases, and 11 bases separated the two germline ends. The CDR3 runs 11 residues. Germline values: CDR1 DFQATT, CDR2 SNEGSKA (reference sequence). The CDR3 coding sequence is TGCAGTGCTTTCGGGACACTTGAAGCTTTCTTT. It codes for CSAFGTLEAFF.

This clonotype was recorded many times. The CDR3 DNA reads as TGTGCCACCAGCATCCACGGACCCAATCAGCCCCAGCATTTT. Translation: CATSIHGPNQPQHF. This chain connects TRBV15 to TRBJ1-5, with D hard to call. This CDR3 region has 14 residues. V was pared by 4 bases and J by 3 bases, with 10 bases between. CDR1 LNHNV and CDR2 YYDKDF come from the germline V gene (reference sequence).

This clonotype came up many times. V and J are TRBV20-1 and TRBJ2-3, with D possibly matching TRBD2 (7 bases). CDR1 is DFQATT and CDR2 is SNEGSKA in the germline V gene (reference sequence). This CDR3 has 18 amino acids. Trimming cost V 5 bases and J 5 bases, with 29 bases left between them. The CDR3 loop reads CSAEGEGVPGPGRDTQYF. Here the CDR3 DNA reads TGCAGTGCTGAGGGGGAGGGTGTCCCGGGCCCAGGGAGAGATACGCAGTATTTT.

The sample holds many counts of this clonotype. This chain connects TRBV25-1 to TRBJ1-5, with TRBD1 identical over 9 bases. Germline V gene data show CDR1 as MGHDK and CDR2 as SYGVNS. CDR3 length: 18 amino acids. The J segment lost 3 bases and the V segment lost 5 bases, leaving 14 bases of the junction unmatched. CDR3: CASSSGGTGLGINQPQHF. As DNA, the CDR3 is TGTGCCAGCAGTTCTGGGGGGACAGGGTTAGGAATCAATCAGCCCCAGCATTTT.

This clonotype was counted many times. The rearrangement joins TRBV29-1 to TRBJ2-3, with D unresolved. V lost 1 base and J 7 bases, leaving 6 bases between the germline ends. Per the germline V gene, CDR1 is SQVTM and CDR2 is ANQGSEA. The CDR3 loop spans 11 amino acids. CDR3 residues: CSVEGDYTQYF. The CDR3 nucleotides are TGCAGCGTTGAAGGAGATTATACGCAGTATTTT.

This clonotype occurred many times. The rearrangement links TRBV5-1 to TRBJ2-1, with 10 bases fitting TRBD2. The germline gives CDR1 SGHRS, CDR2 YFSETQ. With V trimmed by 4 bases and J by 8 bases, 18 bases remained unmatched. The CDR3 has 18 residues. CDR3 bases: TGCGCCAGCAGCCCCTTAGGTCTGAGCGGGAGGGCCTTGGATGAGCAGTTCTTC. This codes for CASSPLGLSGRALDEQFF. Full variable domain (remainder filled in from reference TRBV5-1 and TRBJ2-1): KAGVTQTPRYLIKTRGQQVTLSCSPISGHRSVSWYQQTPGQGLQFLFEYFSETQRNKGNFPGRFSGRQFSNSRSEMNVSTLELGDSALYLCASSPLGLSGRALDEQFFGPGTRLTVL.

This clonotype was detected ten times or more. The rearrangement uses TRBV20-1 and TRBJ1-4; TRBD1 matches 9 bases. Trimming cost V 7 bases and J 10 bases; bases outside gene matches: 7. In germline, CDR1 is DFQATT, CDR2 SNEGSKA (reference sequence). CDR3 size: 12 residues. CDR3 sequence: CSVAGQGGKLFF. The DNA of the CDR3 is TGCAGTGTAGCGGGACAGGGTGGAAAACTGTTTTTT.

This clonotype was observed many times. The chain combines TRBV5-1 with TRBJ2-7; 9 bases align to TRBD1. J lost 5 bases, V lost 2 bases, and 5 bases had no gene match. The germline V gene has CDR1 SGHRS and CDR2 YFSETQ. This CDR3 comprises 14 residues. This chain's CDR3 is CASSFSGQGNEQYF. The CDR3 coding sequence is TGCGCCAGCAGCTTCTCGGGACAGGGAAACGAGCAGTACTTC.

V gene TRBV10-3 combines with J gene TRBJ1-5; D is perhaps TRBD1 (6 bases). V was shortened by 6 bases and J by 2 bases, with 14 bases between the two germline ends. Germline V gene lookup returns CDR1 ENHRY and CDR2 SYGVKD. The CDR3 is 15 residues long. The CDR3 nucleotides are TGTGCCATCAGCCACGGACAGAGGCGCAATCAGCCCCAGCATTTT. Its translation: CAISHGQRRNQPQHF.

In this sample, this clonotype turned up many times. The chain carries TRBV30 and TRBJ2-7; possibly TRBD1 for D (5 bases). With 0 bases removed from V and 6 bases from J, the gap between germline ends came to 6 bases. CDR3 size: 11 residues. In germline, CDR1 is GTSNPN, CDR2 SVGIG (reference sequence). CDR3 bases: TGTGCCTGGAGTGTGGGGCCCGAGCAGTACTTC. It specifies CAWSVGPEQYF.

The chain links TRBV18 to TRBJ2-5, with unresolved D. Trimming stripped 6 bases from V and 0 bases from J, with 8 bases between. This CDR3 is built from 13 residues. CDR1 and CDR2 from the germline V gene are KGHSH and LQKENI. The DNA of the CDR3 is TGTGCCAGCTCGCCCCGGGACCAAGAGACCCAGTACTTC. Amino acid sequence: CASSPRDQETQYF. Variable domain in full (rest from reference TRBV18 and TRBJ2-5): NAGVMQNPRHLVRRRGQEARLRCSPMKGHSHVYWYRQLPEEGLKFMVYLQKENIIDESGMPKERFSAEFPKEGPSILRIQQVVRGDSAAYFCASSPRDQETQYFGPGTRLLVL.

In this sample, this clonotype turned up many times. The CDR3 DNA reads as TGCAGTGCTTCAACCGGGACTACAGACAATGAGCAGTTCTTC. Translated: CSASTGTTDNEQFF. The chain employs TRBV20-1 and TRBJ2-1, with 7 positions matching TRBD2. This CDR3 region has 14 residues. CDR1 and CDR2 (germline): DFQATT, SNEGSKA (reference sequence). With 5 bases clipped from V and 5 bases from J, the junction kept 9 bases outside the gene matches.

This clonotype was recorded many times. V is TRBV7-9 and J is TRBJ1-2, with no clear D. The CDR3 totals 15 residues. Germline V CDR1 and CDR2: SEHNR, FQNEAQ (reference sequence). Trimming cost V 4 bases and J 2 bases, with 14 bases left between them. CDR3 sequence (DNA): TGTGCCAGCAGCTCCTCAGGAGGGTGGAACTATGGCTACACCTTC. Translated: CASSSSGGWNYGYTF.

Many counts were recorded for this clonotype. The V and J genes are TRBV3-1 and TRBJ1-2, with a weak D call TRBD1 (5 bases). The CDR3 is 15 residues long. Germline V gene data show CDR1 as LGHDT and CDR2 as YNNKEL (reference sequence). V was pared by 1 base and J by 7 bases, with 16 bases between. Here the CDR3 reads CASSQGSAAQGGYTF. The CDR3 DNA reads as TGTGCCAGCAGCCAAGGTTCAGCGGCCCAGGGTGGCTACACCTTC.

This clonotype occurred many times. The gene calls are TRBV7-9 and TRBJ2-3; no clear D gene. Per the germline V gene, CDR1 is SEHNR and CDR2 is FQNEAQ (reference sequence). The CDR3 spans 13 residues. Trimming removed 3 bases at V and 1 base at J, with 5 bases between. The CDR3 protein is CASSLTGTDTQYF. The CDR3 DNA follows: TGTGCCAGCAGCTTGACGGGCACAGATACGCAGTATTTT.

This clonotype was picked up many times. This chain connects TRBV12-3 or TRBV12-4 to TRBJ2-7, with D uncertain. The CDR3 is made up of 15 amino acids. Trimming left V 5 bases short and J 0 bases short, with 14 bases between. The CDR3 coding sequence is TGTGCCAGCAGTGATGGCTACCTAAGCTCCTACGAGCAGTACTTC. Amino acids: CASSDGYLSSYEQYF.

This clonotype was seen repeatedly, ten times or more. The chain carries TRBV20-1 and TRBJ2-4; D is possibly TRBD2 (5 bases). The CDR3 loop spans 15 amino acids. Germline CDR1 and CDR2: DFQATT and SNEGSKA (reference sequence). The V end lost 4 bases, the J end lost 6 bases, and 19 bases lay between the germline ends. CDR3 in DNA: TGCAGTGCTAAGTTTGGGCAGATCGGAGGAAACATTCAGTACTTC. Its translation: CSAKFGQIGGNIQYF.

This clonotype was seen ten or more times. V usage is TRBV20-1 and J usage is TRBJ2-4, with a possible D match to TRBD2 (5 bases). The germline V gene encodes CDR1 DFQATT and CDR2 SNEGSKA (reference sequence). V lost 5 bases to trimming and J lost 1 base, with 9 bases between them. The CDR3 runs 13 residues. CDR3 protein: CSARPGAKNIQYF. The DNA for the CDR3 is TGCAGTGCTCGCCCGGGGGCCAAAAACATTCAGTACTTC.

This clonotype occurred many times. The V call is TRBV6-5, the J call TRBJ2-6, with a tentative D call TRBD1 (7 bases). The CDR3 covers 17 residues. The V gene's germline CDR1 is MNHEY and CDR2 SVGAGI. Trimming pared 4 bases from V and 1 base from J, leaving 14 bases between. In nucleotides, the CDR3 is TGTGCCAGCAGTTCCGGGACAGCGGGTTCTGGGGCCAACGTCCTGACTTTC. It specifies CASSSGTAGSGANVLTF.

In this sample, this clonotype turned up many times. V is TRBV12-3 or TRBV12-4 and J is TRBJ1-2, with TRBD1 as a possible D gene (5 bases). CDR3 length: 16 residues. V lost 2 bases and J lost 3, with 16 bases in between. CDR3 region: CASSLRGGGEDYGYTF. CDR3 nucleotides: TGTGCCAGCAGTTTACGGGGAGGAGGGGAGGACTATGGCTACACCTTC.

At least ten counts were recorded for this clonotype. The chain combines TRBV5-1 with TRBJ2-7; D is unclear. Germline V lookup: CDR1 SGHRS, CDR2 YFSETQ. V was cut by 0 bases and J by 2 bases, with 9 bases left in between. There are 14 residues in the CDR3. This CDR3 reads CASSLASGTYEQYV. The CDR3 nucleotides are TGCGCCAGCAGCTTGGCGTCGGGCACCTACGAGCAGTACGTC.

In its sample, this clonotype was seen many times. The genes are TRBV29-1 and TRBJ2-3; D ambiguous. The CDR3 loop spans 12 amino acids. V gave up 0 bases and J gave up 12 bases, with 13 bases separating them. Germline V CDR1 and CDR2: SQVTM, ANQGSEA. For the CDR3, the DNA is TGCAGCGTTGAAGATTTGTCGGGTTCCCAGTATTTT. It encodes CSVEDLSGSQYF.

The rearrangement joins TRBV2 to TRBJ2-1; the match to TRBD2 covers 12 bases. Per germline, CDR1 SNHLY and CDR2 FYNNEI. The CDR3 consists of 18 residues. V lost 11 bases to trimming and J lost 4 bases; unmatched junction nucleotides: 18. For the CDR3, the DNA is TGTGCCCTCAGTTTAGCAACGCTAGCGGGGGGGTATTACAATGAGCAGTTCTTC. Protein sequence: CALSLATLAGGYYNEQFF.